This T cell receptor beta chain originates from a study of persistence of HIV-infected CD4 T cells (dated by TCRdb to the early 2020s). A note on the overall study: The study isolated CMV- and HIV-1 Gag-responding CD4+ T cells from ART-treated individuals to examine antigen-driven clonal expansion of HIV-1-infected cells. The TCR cluster analysis across participants included under ten participants for CMV and more than 5 participants for Gag. The median time the participants had spent on suppressive ART was less than 9 years. Peripheral blood samples of up to roughly 180 mL were collected at multiple time points, except for a couple of participants, who underwent leukapheresis at a single time point. The clonality of all cells in each sorted population was assessed by TCRbeta sequencing, whereas the clonality of infected cells was assessed by proviral sequencing. Beyond this particular receptor, the publication reports: Within the same sorted populations, how oligoclonal the TCRs were correlated with how oligoclonal the proviruses were. Degenerate expanded CDR3beta sequences were enriched in antigen-responding cells, suggesting convergent selection of CD4+ responses to CMV and Gag. Significantly lower TCRbeta richness was observed in CMV- and Gag-responding cells than in anti-CD3/anti-CD28-responding cells, and higher oligoclonality was observed in CMV-responding cells than in CD3/CD28-stimulated and Gag-responding cells. Bulk TCR analyses could not be restricted to the rare CMV-responding cells that actually carried HIV-1 proviruses. The study involved few individuals and tested only a limited range of antigens.

Remarks on this clone: This receptor's antigen is unknown. The input lacks base qualities; no much larger clone sits a single base away.

V is cut by 4 bases and J by 0 bases, and the space between the germline ends is 11 bases. CDR1 and CDR2 are drawn from the germline V gene: SGHRS, YFSETQ. The CDR3 covers 16 residues, taking in both the cysteine and the phenylalanine. Of all the DNA, just the CDR3 is kept, 48 bases in frame from base 1. The treatment or condition label for this specimen denotes: suppressive antiretroviral therapy. Cells were stimulated with lysates of CMV-infected fibroblasts at roughly 9.8 ug/mL. Memory populations depleted of antigen-responding cells were obtained by sorting nonresponding CD40L-negative CD69-negative CD45RO-high memory CD4+ T cells. Participants were HIV-1-infected adults who started suppressive ART during chronic infection. For at least 4 years, the participants' plasma HIV-1 RNA had been undetectable, below 50 copies/mL. To be included, a participant needed positive CMV serology and a CD4+ T cell count above 400 cells/uL. Before stimulation, PBMCs were isolated using density centrifugation and depleted of CD8+ T cells. Stimulation of CD8-depleted PBMCs was carried out for approximately 17 hours with anti-CD28/CD49d costimulation, CD40-blocking antibody and enfuvirtide, to prevent new infections. Sorting was done on either a Beckman Coulter MoFlo Legacy or an XDP sorter, and propidium iodide was used to exclude dead cells. For samples with more than one million cells, genomic DNA was extracted with the QIAamp DNA Mini Kit, and for all other samples the Quick-DNA Microprep Kit was used.

The immunoSEQ hsTCRB assay version 4, run in survey mode, was used to sequence TCRbeta repertoires from genomic DNA. For TCRbeta sequencing, genomic DNA was diluted to about 9.1 ng/uL, and up to roughly 1 ug was used per sample. Per the original workflow: TCRbeta data were analyzed in ImmunoSeq Analyzer 3.0, with diversity computed on productive nucleotide rearrangements. Using the Immunarch R package, the improved Chao index served to estimate lower-bound TCR diversity and the Gini coefficient served to estimate clonality. Nucleotide rearrangements that differed but encoded the same CDR3beta amino acid sequence were counted as separate clonotypes. Differential abundance analysis found TCRbeta sequences that were significantly enriched in antigen-responding cells compared with anti-CD3/anti-CD28-activated cells. GLIPH2 clustered TCRs by predicted peptide-MHC specificity, both within individual participants and across merged participant data sets. TCRdb took this table from immuneACCESS and kept in-frame rearrangements with V and J called. Such tables lack part of the clones; where checked against another copy, unresolved V genes explain under half of the gap, and the rest is unexplained. The V and J calls and the clone size are those of that table, but D and trimming were determined from the DNA. For this sample there are about 37,000 clones; more than 70% appear just once. Of the sample, approximately 1.6% falls within the top ten clones.

The TCR comes from an adult man with HIV who was CMV-seropositive. Sequences were derived from CD4+ T cells sorted from PBMCs after approximately 19-hour stimulation, sampled from a patient who received antiretroviral therapy. Taken with the paper, the label for cell subset or site translates to: CD40L-CD69- CD45RO-high memory CD4 T cells not responding to CMV lysate. The sequence joins TRBV5-1 to TRBJ2-6; no D gene call is confident. The CDR3: CASSPEGYSGANVLTF. The DNA sequence is given as TGCGCCAGCAGCCCAGAAGGTTACTCTGGGGCCAACGTCCTGACTTTC.